This T cell receptor (beta chain) derives from a study of control samples from healthy donors and cancer patients. This table comes from immunoSEQ multiplex PCR, and its TCRdb copy is limited to in-frame clones, with some not included. The table records 55,000 to 65,000 clones, around 87% of them present only once. This CDR3 contains 16 residues. Germline loops: CDR1 SGHRS, CDR2 YFSETQ. V lost 0 bases, J lost 1 base, and 4 bases stayed unmatched. The TCR sequence derives from a woman aged 55-69 years with lung cancer. This chain uses TRBV5-1 with TRBJ2-1; 7 bases align to TRBD2. The specimen sequenced was PBMCs. The CDR3 sequence: CASSLAGGESYNEQFF. The CDR3 DNA reads TGCGCCAGCAGCTTGGCGGGGGGAGAATCCTACAATGAGCAGTTCTTC.